This T cell receptor (beta chain) was profiled in a study of T cell responses to AZD1222 COVID-19 vaccine. Study-wide findings and caveats: Donor demographics were predominantly white British with a female majority; clonal diversity may be underestimated. In the spike-specific TCR repertoire, nearly half reportedly target unmutated variant regions. Along spike, vaccine-associated CD4 TCRs were found throughout, with dominance at 160-218 and 743-854.

On this clone: Its antigen is as yet unknown.

The CDR3 has 13 residues. CDR1 SGHTA and CDR2 FQGTGA come from the germline V gene. V dropped 5 bases and J dropped 6 bases, with 12 bases sitting between them. Repertoires were generated with immunoSEQ multiplex PCR, while TCRdb's copy carries only in-frame clones and drops some. The sample holds 140,000 to 150,000 clones, about 92% seen once. The sequence came from an adult who had recovered from COVID-19. The specimen comprised peripheral blood, sampled after recovery from COVID-19. The chain combines TRBV7-3 with TRBJ2-3; the D gene is possibly TRBD1 (5 bases). The CDR3 sequence is CASSPRVPDTQYF. In DNA form, the CDR3 reads TGTGCCAGCAGCCCCAGGGTCCCGGATACGCAGTATTTT.